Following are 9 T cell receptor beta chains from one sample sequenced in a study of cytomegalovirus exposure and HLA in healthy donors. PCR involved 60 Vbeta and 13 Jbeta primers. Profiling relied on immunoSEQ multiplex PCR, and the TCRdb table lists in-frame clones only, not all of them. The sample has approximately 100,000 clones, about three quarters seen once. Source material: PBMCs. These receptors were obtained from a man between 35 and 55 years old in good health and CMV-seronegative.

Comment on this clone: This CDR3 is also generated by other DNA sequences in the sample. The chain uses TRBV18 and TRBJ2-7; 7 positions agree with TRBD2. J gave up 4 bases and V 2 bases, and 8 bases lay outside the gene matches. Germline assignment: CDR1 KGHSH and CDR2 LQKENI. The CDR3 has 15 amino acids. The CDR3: CASSPSGAFPYEQYF. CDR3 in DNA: TGTGCCAGCTCACCAAGCGGGGCTTTCCCTTACGAGCAGTACTTC.

CDR3 nucleotides: TGTGCCAGTAGTACCGCAGGGGGCGCAATCTCTGGCTACACCTTC. Its protein is CASSTAGGAISGYTF. The rearrangement uses TRBV19 and TRBJ1-2; 8 bases line up with TRBD1. Germline V gives CDR1 LNHDA, CDR2 SQIVND (reference sequence). V was pared by 4 bases and J by 7 bases, with 11 bases of the junction left unmatched. The CDR3 consists of 15 residues.

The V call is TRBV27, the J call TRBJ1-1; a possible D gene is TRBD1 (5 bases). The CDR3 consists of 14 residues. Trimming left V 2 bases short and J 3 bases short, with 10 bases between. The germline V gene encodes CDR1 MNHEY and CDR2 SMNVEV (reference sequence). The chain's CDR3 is CASSLGWGDTEAFF. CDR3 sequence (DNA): TGTGCCAGCAGTTTAGGGTGGGGGGACACTGAAGCTTTCTTT.

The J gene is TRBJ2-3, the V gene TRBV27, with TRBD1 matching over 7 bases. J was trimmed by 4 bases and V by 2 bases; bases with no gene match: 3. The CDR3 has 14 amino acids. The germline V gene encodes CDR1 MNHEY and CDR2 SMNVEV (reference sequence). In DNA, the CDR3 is TGTGCCAGCAGTTTAACAGGGGTTGCAGATACGCAGTATTTT. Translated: CASSLTGVADTQYF.

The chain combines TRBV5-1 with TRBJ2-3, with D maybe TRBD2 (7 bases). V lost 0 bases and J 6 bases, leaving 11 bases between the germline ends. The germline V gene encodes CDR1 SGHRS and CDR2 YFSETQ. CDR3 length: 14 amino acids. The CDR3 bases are TGCGCCAGCAGCTTGGTTTCGGGGGGCGATACGCAGTATTTT. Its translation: CASSLVSGGDTQYF. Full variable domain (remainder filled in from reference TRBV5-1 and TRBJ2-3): KAGVTQTPRYLIKTRGQQVTLSCSPISGHRSVSWYQQTPGQGLQFLFEYFSETQRNKGNFPGRFSGRQFSNSRSEMNVSTLELGDSALYLCASSLVSGGDTQYFGPGTRLTVL.

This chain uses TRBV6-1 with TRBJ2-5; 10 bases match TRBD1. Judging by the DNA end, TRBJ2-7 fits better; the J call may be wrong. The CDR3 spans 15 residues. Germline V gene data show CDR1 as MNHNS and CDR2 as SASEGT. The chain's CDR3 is CASSPLGTGDYEQYF. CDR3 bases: TGTGCCAGCAGTCCCCTCGGGACAGGGGACTACGAGCAGTACTTC.

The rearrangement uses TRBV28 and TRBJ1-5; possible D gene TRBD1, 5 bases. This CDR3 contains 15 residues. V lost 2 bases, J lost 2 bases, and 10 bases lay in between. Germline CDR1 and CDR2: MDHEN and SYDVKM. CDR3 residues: CASSLGGAGNQPQHF. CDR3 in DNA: TGTGCCAGCAGTTTAGGAGGGGCCGGCAATCAGCCCCAGCATTTT.

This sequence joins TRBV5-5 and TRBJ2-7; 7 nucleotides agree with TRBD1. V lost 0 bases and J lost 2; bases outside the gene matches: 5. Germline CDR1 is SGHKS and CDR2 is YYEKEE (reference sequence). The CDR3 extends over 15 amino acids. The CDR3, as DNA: TGTGCCAGCAGCTTGGCCGGGACAGAGACCTACGAGCAGTACTTC. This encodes CASSLAGTETYEQYF.

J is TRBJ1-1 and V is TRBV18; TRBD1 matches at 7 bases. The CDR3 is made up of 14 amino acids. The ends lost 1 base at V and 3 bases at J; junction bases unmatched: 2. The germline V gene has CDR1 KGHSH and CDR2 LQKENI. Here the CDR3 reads CASSPQGADTEAFF. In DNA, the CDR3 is TGTGCCAGCTCACCACAGGGGGCGGACACTGAAGCTTTCTTT.